This TCR beta chain is from a study of glioma-infiltrating T cells after dendritic cell vaccination. Study context: Dendritic cell vaccine was injected intradermally three times, biweekly.

Sequenced by immunoSEQ multiplex PCR; TCRdb stores in-frame clones only, minus some. In the table there are some 99,000 clones, approximately 84% of which are singletons. Specified time point: after dendritic cell vaccination, including at tumor progression/relapse. Only patients with spare fresh-frozen tumor and over two years of follow-up were included. CDR1 and CDR2 (germline): SGHVS, FNYEAQ. CDR3 size: 13 residues. Between the trimmed V and J ends, which lost 3 bases and 4 bases, there was a span of 10 bases. Here the sequenced sample was blood, taken after dendritic cell vaccination. This sequence joins TRBV7-6 and TRBJ2-7; TRBD1 is a possible D gene (6 bases). The sequence derives from a human donor with glioblastoma. Written as DNA, the CDR3 is TGTGCCAGCAGCTTCGGCAGGGGTTACGAGCAGTACTTC. This sequence encodes CASSFGRGYEQYF.